This T cell receptor (beta chain) was recovered during a study of cytomegalovirus exposure and HLA in healthy donors. Findings and limits, study-wide: Information on immune exposure was restricted to one variable (CMV serostatus). In an earlier analysis, about 87% or about 30%: the productive usage of most TCR beta V segments. The authors later found most CMV-associated TCR beta chains appeared HLA-restricted.

This clone turned up a few times. Its specificity is not known. It was with 60 Vbeta and 13 Jbeta primers that the PCR ran. Measured with immunoSEQ multiplex PCR; TCRdb has only the in-frame clones, and not every one. The data contain 74,000 or so clones, around 77% of them seen just once; the ten biggest clones take up around 22%. Germline V gene data show CDR1 as MDHEN and CDR2 as SYDVKM. The CDR3 extends over 14 amino acids. Losses at the gene ends were 4 bases for V and 4 bases for J; bases not matched to a gene: 3. Sequencing input: PBMCs. The chain couples TRBV28 to TRBJ1-1, with TRBD1 identical over 10 bases. This receptor was identified in a woman aged 40 to 50 in good health and CMV-seropositive. The CDR3, as DNA: TGTGCCAGCAGTTCATGGACAGGGGGCACTGAAGCTTTCTTT. Translating gives CASSSWTGGTEAFF.